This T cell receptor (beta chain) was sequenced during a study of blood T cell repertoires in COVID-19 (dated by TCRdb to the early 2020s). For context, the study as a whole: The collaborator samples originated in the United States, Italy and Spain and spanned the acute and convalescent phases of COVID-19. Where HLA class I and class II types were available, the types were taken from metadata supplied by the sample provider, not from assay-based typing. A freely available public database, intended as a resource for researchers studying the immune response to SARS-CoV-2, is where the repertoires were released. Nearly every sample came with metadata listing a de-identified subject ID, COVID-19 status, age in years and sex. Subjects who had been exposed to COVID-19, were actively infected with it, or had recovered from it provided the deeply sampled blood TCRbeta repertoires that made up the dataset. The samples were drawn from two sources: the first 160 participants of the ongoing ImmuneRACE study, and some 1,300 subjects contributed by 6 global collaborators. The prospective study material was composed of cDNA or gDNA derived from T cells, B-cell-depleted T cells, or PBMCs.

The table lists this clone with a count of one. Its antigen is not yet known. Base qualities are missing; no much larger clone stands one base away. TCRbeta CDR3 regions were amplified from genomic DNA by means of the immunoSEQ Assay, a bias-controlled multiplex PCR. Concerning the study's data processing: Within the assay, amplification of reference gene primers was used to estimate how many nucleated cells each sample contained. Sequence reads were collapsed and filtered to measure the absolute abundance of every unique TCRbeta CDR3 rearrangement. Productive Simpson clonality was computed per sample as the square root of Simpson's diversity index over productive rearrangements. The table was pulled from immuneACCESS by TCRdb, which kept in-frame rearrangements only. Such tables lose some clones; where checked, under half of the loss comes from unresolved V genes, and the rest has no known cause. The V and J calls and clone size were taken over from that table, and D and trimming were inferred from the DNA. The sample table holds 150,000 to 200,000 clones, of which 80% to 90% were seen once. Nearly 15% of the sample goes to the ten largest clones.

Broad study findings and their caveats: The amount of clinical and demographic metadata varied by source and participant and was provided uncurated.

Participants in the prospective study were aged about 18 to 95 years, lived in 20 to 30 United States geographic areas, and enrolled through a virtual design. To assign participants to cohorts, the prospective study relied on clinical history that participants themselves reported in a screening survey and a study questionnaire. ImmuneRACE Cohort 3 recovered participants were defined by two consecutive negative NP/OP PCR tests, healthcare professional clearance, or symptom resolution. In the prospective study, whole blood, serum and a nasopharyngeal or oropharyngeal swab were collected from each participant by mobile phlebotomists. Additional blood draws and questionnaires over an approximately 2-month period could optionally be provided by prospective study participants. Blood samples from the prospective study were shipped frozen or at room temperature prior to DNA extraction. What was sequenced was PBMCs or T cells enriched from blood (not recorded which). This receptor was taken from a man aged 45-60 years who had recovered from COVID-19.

DNA sequence: TGTGCCAGCAGCCAGTTTACTAGCGGGGGGGCCGAAGATACGCAGTATTTT. Translated, it gives CASSQFTSGGAEDTQYF. The V and J segments used are TRBV3-1 (or the pseudogene TRBV3-2) and TRBJ2-3; 13 nucleotides in the junction match TRBD2. According to the germline V gene (reference sequence), CDR1 reads LGHDT and CDR2 reads YNNKEL. Counted from cysteine to phenylalanine, this CDR3 has 17 amino acids. Only CDR3 DNA is held: 51 bases, read in frame from base 1. V is trimmed back by 3 bases and J by 5 bases, and the junction contains 8 bases that no gene match accounts for.